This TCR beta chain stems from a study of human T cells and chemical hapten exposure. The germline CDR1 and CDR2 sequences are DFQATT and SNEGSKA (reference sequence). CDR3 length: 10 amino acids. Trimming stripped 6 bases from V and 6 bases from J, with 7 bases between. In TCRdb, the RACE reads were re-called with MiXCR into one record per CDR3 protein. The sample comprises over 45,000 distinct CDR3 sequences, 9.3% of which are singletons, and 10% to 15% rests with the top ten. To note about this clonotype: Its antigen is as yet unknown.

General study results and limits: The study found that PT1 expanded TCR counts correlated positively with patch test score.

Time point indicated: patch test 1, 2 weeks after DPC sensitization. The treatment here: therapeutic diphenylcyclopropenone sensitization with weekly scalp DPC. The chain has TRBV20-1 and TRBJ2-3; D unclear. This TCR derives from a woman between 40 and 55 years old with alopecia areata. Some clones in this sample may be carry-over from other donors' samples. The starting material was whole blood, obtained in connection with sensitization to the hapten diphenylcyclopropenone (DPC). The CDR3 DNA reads TGCAGTGCCCTCGAGGATACGCAGTATTTT. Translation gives CSALEDTQYF.